This record covers a single T cell receptor beta chain. Its specificity is not known. These data originate in a study of cytomegalovirus exposure and HLA in healthy donors. Regarding the study as a whole: Immune exposure data for these donors was limited to CMV serostatus.

PCR employed 60 Vbeta and 13 Jbeta primers. The repertoire was sequenced with immunoSEQ multiplex PCR; TCRdb's copy has only in-frame clones and lacks some. The sample has 95,000 to 100,000 clones; roughly 79% are singletons. Germline values: CDR1 MNHNY, CDR2 SVGAGI (reference sequence). The trim removed 8 bases at V and 7 bases at J, leaving 11 bases unmatched. CDR3 length equals 15 residues. The source material was PBMCs. The TCR was taken from a man aged 35 to 55 in good health and CMV-seronegative. This chain joins TRBV6-6 and TRBJ1-6, with TRBD1 matching 7 bases. This CDR3 is CASDPRQGSNSPLHF. In nucleotides, the CDR3 is TGTGCCAGCGACCCTAGACAGGGAAGCAATTCACCCCTCCACTTT.